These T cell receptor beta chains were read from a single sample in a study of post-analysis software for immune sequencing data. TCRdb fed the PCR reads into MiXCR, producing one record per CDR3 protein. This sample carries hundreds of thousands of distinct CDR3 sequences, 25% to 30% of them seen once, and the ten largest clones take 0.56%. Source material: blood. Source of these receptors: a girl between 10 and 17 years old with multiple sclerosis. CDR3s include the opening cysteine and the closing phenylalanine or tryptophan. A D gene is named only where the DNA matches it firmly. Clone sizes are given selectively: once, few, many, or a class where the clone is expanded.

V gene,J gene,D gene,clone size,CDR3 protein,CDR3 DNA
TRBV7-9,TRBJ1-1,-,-,CASSLWVNTEAFF,TGTGCCAGCAGCCTCTGGGTAAACACTGAAGCTTTCTTT
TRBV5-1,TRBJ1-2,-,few,CASSHQTGVGGYTF,TGCGCCAGCAGCCACCAGACAGGAGTTGGTGGCTACACCTTC
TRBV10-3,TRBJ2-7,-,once,CAISDPRRARGYEQCF,TGTGCCATCAGTGACCCGAGGCGGGCCAGGGGCTACGAGCAGTGCTTC
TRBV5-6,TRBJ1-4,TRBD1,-,CASSQSDRDEKLFF,TGTGCCAGCAGCCAAAGTGACAGGGATGAAAAACTGTTTTTT
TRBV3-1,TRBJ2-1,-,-,CASSQGSGGHFWEQLF,TGTGCCAGCAGCCAAGGTTCGGGGGGCCACTTTTGGGAGCAGCTCTTC
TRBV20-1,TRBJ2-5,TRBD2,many,CSARTSGLETQYF,TGCAGTGCTCGGACTAGCGGATTGGAGACCCAGTACTTC
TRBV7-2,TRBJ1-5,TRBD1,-,CASSLRQGNWQPQHF,TGTGCCAGCAGCTTGAGACAGGGGAATTGGCAGCCCCAGCATTTT
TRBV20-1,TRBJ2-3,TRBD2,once,CSARDPGRLAGPSGTDTQYF,TGCAGTGCTAGAGATCCCGGCAGACTAGCCGGTCCCTCGGGCACAGATACGCAGTATTTT
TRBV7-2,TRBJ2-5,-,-,CASSLGEPATTQYF,TGTGCCAGCAGCTTAGGGGAACCCGCCACCACCCAGTACTTC
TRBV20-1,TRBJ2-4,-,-,CSAPLWGVAKNIQYF,TGCAGTGCCCCACTGTGGGGAGTCGCCAAAAACATTCAGTACTTC
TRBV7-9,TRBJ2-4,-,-,CASSPGGRVKNIQYF,TGTGCCAGCAGCCCAGGAGGGCGGGTCAAAAACATTCAGTACTTC
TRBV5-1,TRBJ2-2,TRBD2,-,CASSAGGAHTGELFF,TGCGCCAGCAGCGCCGGGGGGGCTCACACCGGGGAGCTGTTTTTT
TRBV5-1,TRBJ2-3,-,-,CASSQQGGSQYF,TGCGCCAGCAGCCAACAGGGCGGCTCGCAGTATTTT
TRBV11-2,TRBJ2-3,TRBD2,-,CASSSSRGLAVADTQYF,TGTGCCAGCAGCTCTAGTCGGGGTCTAGCGGTAGCAGATACGCAGTATTTT
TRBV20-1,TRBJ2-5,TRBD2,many,CSARASGGLGQETQYF,TGCAGTGCTAGAGCCTCGGGGGGGTTGGGGCAAGAGACCCAGTACTTC
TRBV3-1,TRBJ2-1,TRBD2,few,CASSHRTSGSSYNEQFF,TGTGCCAGCAGCCACAGGACTAGCGGGAGCTCCTACAATGAGCAGTTCTTC
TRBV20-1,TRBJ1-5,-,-,CSAWDGNNQPQHF,TGCAGTGCTTGGGACGGAAATAATCAGCCCCAGCATTTT